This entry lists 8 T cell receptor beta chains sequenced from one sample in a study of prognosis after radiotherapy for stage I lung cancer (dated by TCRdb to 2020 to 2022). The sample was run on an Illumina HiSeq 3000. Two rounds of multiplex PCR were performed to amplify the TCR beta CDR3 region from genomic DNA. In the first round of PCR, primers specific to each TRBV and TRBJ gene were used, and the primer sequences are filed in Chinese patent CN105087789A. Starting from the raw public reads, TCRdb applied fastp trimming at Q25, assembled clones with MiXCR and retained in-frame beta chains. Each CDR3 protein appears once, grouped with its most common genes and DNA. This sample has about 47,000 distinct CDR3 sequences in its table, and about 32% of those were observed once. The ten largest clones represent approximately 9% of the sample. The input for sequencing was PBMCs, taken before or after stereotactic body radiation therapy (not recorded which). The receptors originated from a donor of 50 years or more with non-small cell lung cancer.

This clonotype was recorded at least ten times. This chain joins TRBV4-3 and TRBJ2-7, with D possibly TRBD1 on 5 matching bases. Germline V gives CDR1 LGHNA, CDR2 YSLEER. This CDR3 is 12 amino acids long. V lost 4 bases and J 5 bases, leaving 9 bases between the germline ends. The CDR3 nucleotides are TGCGCCAGCAGCCTTAGGGGTGACGAGCAGTACTTC. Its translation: CASSLRGDEQYF.

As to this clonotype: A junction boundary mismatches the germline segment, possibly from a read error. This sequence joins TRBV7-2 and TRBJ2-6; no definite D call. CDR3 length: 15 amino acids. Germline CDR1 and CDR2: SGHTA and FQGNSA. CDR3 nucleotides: TGTGCCAGCAGCTTCCGGTTCTCTTGGGCCAACGTCCTTACTTTC. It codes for CASSFRFSWANVLTF.

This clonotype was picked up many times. CDR3 DNA: TGTGCCAGCAGTTTCCGAAGGCTCAATGAGCAGTTCTTC. It is translated as CASSFRRLNEQFF. This chain connects TRBV12-3 or TRBV12-4 to TRBJ2-1; D is unresolved. This CDR3 has 13 amino acids. V was clipped by 3 bases and J by 6 bases, with 9 bases between them.

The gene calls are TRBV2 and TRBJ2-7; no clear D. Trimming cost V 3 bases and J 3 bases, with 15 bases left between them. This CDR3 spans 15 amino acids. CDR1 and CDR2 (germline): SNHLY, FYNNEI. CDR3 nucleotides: TGTGCCAGCAGTGAGGGGTCAGACCTTCACTACGAGCAGTACTTC. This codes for CASSEGSDLHYEQYF.

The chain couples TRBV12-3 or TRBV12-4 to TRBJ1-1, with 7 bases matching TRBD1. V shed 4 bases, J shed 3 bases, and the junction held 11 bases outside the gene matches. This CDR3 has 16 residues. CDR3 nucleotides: TGTGCCAGCAGTTCCTGGGTCAGGGGGAAGGACACTGAAGCTTTCTTT. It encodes CASSSWVRGKDTEAFF.

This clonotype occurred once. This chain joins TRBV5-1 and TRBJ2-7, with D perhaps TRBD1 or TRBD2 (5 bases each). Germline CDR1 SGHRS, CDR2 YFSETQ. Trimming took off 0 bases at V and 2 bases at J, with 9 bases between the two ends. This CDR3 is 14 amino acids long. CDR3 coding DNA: TGCGCCAGCAGCTTGGAGGGACGGGCCTACGAGCAGTACTTC. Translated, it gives CASSLEGRAYEQYF.

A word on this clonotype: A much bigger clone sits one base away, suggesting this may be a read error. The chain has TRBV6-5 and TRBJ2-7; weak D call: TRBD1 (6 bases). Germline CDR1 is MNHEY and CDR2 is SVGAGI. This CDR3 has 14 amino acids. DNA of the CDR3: TGTGCCAGCAGTTACGCCTTAAACAGGGCCGAGCATTACTTC. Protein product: CASSYALNRAEHYF.

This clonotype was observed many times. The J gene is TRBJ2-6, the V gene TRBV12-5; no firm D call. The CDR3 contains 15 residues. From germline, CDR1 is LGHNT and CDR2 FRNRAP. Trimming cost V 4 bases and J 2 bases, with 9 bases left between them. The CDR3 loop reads CASGSGMAGANVLTF. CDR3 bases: TGTGCTAGTGGTTCCGGTATGGCTGGGGCCAACGTCCTGACTTTC.